This T cell receptor beta chain was recovered during a study of T cell responses to AZD1222 COVID-19 vaccine. V lost 6 bases, J lost 5 bases, and 9 bases stayed unmatched. The length of the CDR3 is 15 residues. CDR1 is SNHLY and CDR2 is FYNNEI in the germline V gene. Assay: immunoSEQ multiplex PCR; the TCRdb copy retains only in-frame clones and omits some. The table has approximately 150,000 clones, roughly 92% seen once. The rearrangement uses TRBV2 and TRBJ1-4; 7 bases match TRBD1. Sequencing used peripheral blood, obtained on day 0 of AZD1222 vaccination. The source of this sequence is an adult in good health. The CDR3 sequence is CASRGPGTANEKLFF. CDR3 DNA: TGTGCCAGCAGGGGCCCCGGGACAGCAAATGAAAAACTGTTTTTT.